This T cell receptor beta chain was found in a study of cytomegalovirus exposure and HLA in healthy donors listed by TCRdb under 2017. In terms of the full investigation: A later analysis indicated that the roughly 130 validation repertoires were generated on the platform also employed for the approximately 670 repertoires of the first cohort. Besides the first cohort of approximately 670 subjects, a separate validation cohort made up of 95 to 150 different subjects was used. The aim of the study was to test whether cataloging public T cell receptors could identify signatures of past pathogen exposure. To predict cytomegalovirus infection status, the study combined high-throughput TCR immunosequencing, statistical association of individual TCRs with disease status, and machine learning. The paper as a whole reports these results and caveats: The study gave a list of 150 to 200 TCR beta chains associated with cytomegalovirus. It was suggested by the authors that the approach could potentially be generalized to other disease states and immunological phenotypes. A later analysis had no HLA typing for the validation cohort, so co-occurrence there was scored across all 110 or so repertoires. The classifier was reported to diagnose cytomegalovirus status with high specificity and sensitivity in both the original cohort and the validation cohort. In vitro tests confirmed that a few of the cytomegalovirus-associated TCR beta chains recognize cytomegalovirus antigens. While some public TCRs were present in many individuals, most TCR sequences turned up only very rarely across donors. Of the cluster scores, roughly 93% were above 0 in a later analysis, which found that TCRs clustered in the first cohort also tended to co-occur in the 110 or so validation repertoires.

In regard to this clone: Its antigen is not yet known. No base quality values were provided; no much bigger clone lies one nucleotide off.

Libraries were constructed by the immunoSEQ multiplex PCR assay. In the authors' own workflow: A statistical classification framework was developed to diagnose cytomegalovirus status using the catalog of TCR beta chain sequences. As stored in TCRdb, this immuneACCESS dataset retains in-frame rearrangements with V and J assigned. A fraction of the clones does not appear; measured against another copy, unresolved V genes explain less than half of the discrepancy, and the remainder lacks a known reason. V and J calls and clone size follow that table, whereas D and trimming were derived from the DNA. This sample holds 150,000 to 200,000 clones; roughly 81% were observed only once. The top ten constitute 0.95% to 1.5% of the sample. Reading the germline V gene (reference sequence) gives CDR1 SGHNT and CDR2 YYREEE. The V and J ends are trimmed by 0 bases and 8 bases, leaving 21 bases between them. The CDR3 measures 18 amino acids from cysteine to phenylalanine. This entry keeps only the CDR3 DNA: 54 bases, framed from base 1.

The donors were included in the validation cohort of 100 to 150 subjects, a group kept apart from the roughly 700-subject first cohort. The sequence links TRBV5-4 to TRBJ1-6; the D gene is unclear. The TCR originated in a woman aged 25 to 45 in good health and CMV-seronegative. The source material was PBMCs. The sequenced DNA: TGTGCCAGCAGCTTGGTTTCTTTCGCGGGGTTTGCGGATTCACCCCTCCACTTT. It is translated as CASSLVSFAGFADSPLHF.